The 3 T cell receptor beta chains presented below share a single source sample, sequenced in a study of shared clonotypes between healthy human individuals. Data came from immunoSEQ multiplex PCR; TCRdb stores just in-frame clones and leaves some out. The sample carries a few million clones, around 92% recorded once. Sequenced material: naive CD4+ T cells from PBMCs. As to subset: CD45RA+ positively selected. Receptors were obtained from a man in his late teens or twenties in good health. Some clones in this sample may be carry-over from other donors' samples.

This clone was seen only once. At the DNA level, this CDR3 is encoded by other sequences in the same sample as well. The chain recombines TRBV5-1 with TRBJ2-5, with 12 bases lining up with TRBD2. The V gene end was trimmed by 3 bases and the J gene end by 1 base; junction bases not matched to a gene: 1. This CDR3 region has 15 residues. The V gene's germline CDR1 is SGHRS and CDR2 YFSETQ. The DNA for the CDR3 is TGCGCCAGCAGCTCGGGACTAGCGGGCCAAGAGACCCAGTACTTC. It codes for CASSSGLAGQETQYF.

The genes are TRBV10-2 and TRBJ2-1; TRBD1 might be the D (6 bases). The CDR3 runs to 16 residues. Trimming stripped 3 bases from V and 3 bases from J, with 15 bases between. Germline V gene lookup returns CDR1 WSHSY and CDR2 SAAADI. CDR3 coding DNA: TGCGCCAGCAGTGATTGGGGGACAAAGGACTACAATGAGCAGTTCTTC. Translating it yields CASSDWGTKDYNEQFF.

This clone was seen a single time. The chain links TRBV28 to TRBJ2-7, with 8 bases fitting TRBD1. J gave up 7 bases and V 4 bases, and 15 bases lay outside the gene matches. This CDR3 spans 16 amino acids. Per germline, CDR1 MDHEN and CDR2 SYDVKM. The CDR3 nucleotides read TGTGCCAGCAGTTCGCCAACAACGCAGGGGGCTAAAGAGCAGTACTTC. Amino acids: CASSSPTTQGAKEQYF.